This is a list of T cell receptor beta chains from one sample in a study of T-cell reconstitution after alpha-beta-depleted transplantation in children. TCRdb analysed the PCR reads with MiXCR anew, one entry per CDR3 protein. The sample includes hundreds of thousands of distinct CDR3 sequences, approximately 15% of them seen just once. Sequencing was performed on PBMCs from the stem cell graft donor, taken from the stem cell graft. The receptors shown here come from a human donor who donated a stem cell graft to a child with acute myeloid leukemia. The CDR3 runs from the conserved cysteine through the conserved F or W. Fields, in order: V gene, CDR3 length, D gene, J gene, clone size, CDR3 protein, CDR3 DNA. The D gene is left open where the match is weak. A row's size may be missing; if present it is once, few, many or a size class.

V: TRBV20-1; length: 16; D: NA; J: TRBJ2-5; size: many; CDR3: CSARDPPGGLQETQYF; DNA: TGCAGTGCTAGAGATCCTCCAGGAGGCCTCCAAGAGACCCAGTACTTC
V: TRBV7-2; length: 12; D: NA; J: TRBJ1-2; size: many; CDR3: CASSFTAYGYTF; DNA: TGTGCCAGCAGCTTTACAGCGTATGGCTACACCTTC
V: TRBV4-3; length: 13; D: NA; J: TRBJ2-7; size: many; CDR3: CASSQDRPYEQYF; DNA: TGCGCCAGCAGCCAAGATCGGCCCTACGAGCAGTACTTC
V: TRBV7-2; length: 14; D: NA; J: TRBJ2-5; size: NA; CDR3: CASSSGVVVETQYF; DNA: TGTGCCAGCAGCTCCGGGGTAGTCGTCGAGACCCAGTACTTC
V: TRBV20-1; length: 16; D: TRBD1; J: TRBJ1-3; size: many; CDR3: CSAKDRGQGNGNTIYF; DNA: TGCAGTGCCAAGGATCGGGGACAGGGGAATGGAAACACCATATATTTT
V: TRBV7-2; length: 14; D: NA; J: TRBJ2-7; size: few; CDR3: CASSFEVISYEQYF; DNA: TGTGCCAGCAGCTTTGAGGTTATCTCCTACGAGCAGTACTTC
V: TRBV12-3/TRBV12-4; length: 15; D: NA; J: TRBJ1-1; size: NA; CDR3: CASRHVQGIPTEAFF; DNA: TGTGCCAGCAGGCACGTACAGGGAATCCCCACTGAAGCTTTCTTT
V: TRBV25-1; length: 16; D: TRBD2; J: TRBJ2-1; size: many; CDR3: CASSSPGTSDYNEQFF; DNA: TGTGCCAGCAGTTCCCCCGGGACTAGCGACTACAATGAGCAGTTCTTC
V: TRBV11-3; length: 13; D: NA; J: TRBJ1-1; size: NA; CDR3: CASTTAEETEAFF; DNA: TGTGCCAGCACCACCGCGGAGGAAACTGAAGCTTTCTTT
V: TRBV9; length: 13; D: NA; J: TRBJ2-2; size: many; CDR3: CASSPGQTGELFF; DNA: TGTGCCAGCAGCCCTGGGCAGACAGGGGAGCTGTTTTTT
V: TRBV15; length: 15; D: TRBD2; J: TRBJ2-5; size: NA; CDR3: CATSRVAGGGETQYF; DNA: TGTGCCACCAGCAGAGTAGCGGGGGGGGGTGAGACCCAGTACTTC
V: TRBV12-3/TRBV12-4; length: 15; D: NA; J: TRBJ2-7; size: NA; CDR3: CASSQWGHLPYEQYF; DNA: TGTGCCAGCAGTCAATGGGGCCACCTTCCCTACGAGCAGTACTTC
V: TRBV7-6; length: 15; D: NA; J: TRBJ2-1; size: NA; CDR3: CASSLGTDNYNEQFF; DNA: TGTGCCAGCAGCTTAGGGACAGACAACTACAATGAGCAGTTCTTC
V: TRBV20-1; length: 12; D: TRBD2; J: TRBJ2-4; size: many; CDR3: CSATAGGRIQYF; DNA: TGCAGTGCTACGGCGGGGGGGCGAATTCAGTACTTC
V: TRBV20-1; length: 13; D: NA; J: TRBJ1-5; size: many; CDR3: CSAPLGRGQPQHF; DNA: TGCAGTGCCCCTCTGGGAAGGGGGCAGCCCCAGCATTTT
V: TRBV6-5; length: 13; D: NA; J: TRBJ1-3; size: many; CDR3: CASKGTAGNTIYF; DNA: TGTGCCAGCAAGGGGACGGCTGGAAACACCATATATTTT
V: TRBV24-1; length: 15; D: NA; J: TRBJ2-5; size: NA; CDR3: CATSDPGLGQETQYF; DNA: TGTGCCACCAGTGATCCGGGATTGGGGCAAGAGACCCAGTACTTC
V: TRBV5-1; length: 13; D: NA; J: TRBJ1-6; size: few; CDR3: CASRKDSNSPLHF; DNA: TGCGCCAGCAGAAAGGACAGTAATTCACCCCTCCACTTT
V: TRBV29-1; length: 16; D: NA; J: TRBJ2-2; size: few; CDR3: CSVARGQAANTGELFF; DNA: TGCAGCGTTGCAAGAGGGCAGGCCGCGAACACCGGGGAGCTGTTTTTT
V: TRBV20-1; length: 16; D: TRBD1; J: TRBJ1-1; size: many; CDR3: CSARDPRGLGNTEAFF; DNA: TGCAGTGCTAGAGACCCGAGGGGGCTTGGGAACACTGAAGCTTTCTTT
V: TRBV28; length: 13; D: NA; J: TRBJ2-5; size: few; CDR3: CASTRTDQETQYF; DNA: TGTGCCAGCACCCGAACAGATCAAGAGACCCAGTACTTC
V: TRBV27; length: 14; D: NA; J: TRBJ2-2; size: many; CDR3: CASSFQPNTGELFF; DNA: TGTGCCAGCAGTTTTCAGCCGAACACCGGGGAGCTGTTTTTT
V: TRBV12-3/TRBV12-4; length: 13; D: NA; J: TRBJ2-7; size: few; CDR3: CASSFSFSYEQYF; DNA: TGTGCCAGCAGTTTTTCATTTTCCTACGAGCAGTACTTC
V: TRBV5-1; length: 14; D: TRBD1; J: TRBJ1-1; size: many; CDR3: CASSTPTGLTEAFF; DNA: TGCGCCAGCAGCACACCGACAGGGCTAACTGAAGCTTTCTTT
V: TRBV29-1; length: 14; D: NA; J: TRBJ1-1; size: NA; CDR3: CSVEVTGQKAEAFF; DNA: TGCAGCGTTGAGGTTACGGGGCAGAAGGCTGAAGCTTTCTTT
V: TRBV20-1; length: 15; D: TRBD2; J: TRBJ2-5; size: many; CDR3: CSAGTSGGAAETQYF; DNA: TGCAGTGCTGGGACTAGCGGGGGGGCCGCAGAGACCCAGTACTTC
V: TRBV29-1; length: 15; D: TRBD1; J: TRBJ2-2; size: few; CDR3: CSVSQGAPNTGELFF; DNA: TGCAGCGTATCACAGGGGGCACCAAACACCGGGGAGCTGTTTTTT
V: TRBV20-1; length: 16; D: TRBD1; J: TRBJ1-5; size: NA; CDR3: CSARDSGQGGNQPQHF; DNA: TGCAGTGCTAGAGATAGCGGGCAGGGGGGGAATCAGCCCCAGCATTTT
V: TRBV7-9; length: 17; D: TRBD1; J: TRBJ1-2; size: NA; CDR3: CASSDNARDRGNYGYTF; DNA: TGTGCCAGCAGCGACAACGCCCGGGACAGGGGGAACTATGGCTACACCTTC
V: TRBV4-2; length: 16; D: NA; J: TRBJ2-2; size: few; CDR3: CASSPLGQGYTGELFF; DNA: TGTGCCAGCAGCCCCTTAGGGCAGGGGTACACCGGGGAGCTGTTTTTT
V: TRBV20-1; length: 16; D: TRBD1; J: TRBJ1-5; size: many; CDR3: CSADRNRDRDIQPQHF; DNA: TGCAGTGCTGACCGAAACCGGGACAGGGATATACAGCCCCAGCATTTT
V: TRBV9; length: 16; D: NA; J: TRBJ1-4; size: NA; CDR3: CASSGNFLATNEKLFF; DNA: TGTGCCAGCAGCGGAAATTTTCTCGCAACTAATGAAAAACTGTTTTTT
V: TRBV20-1; length: 14; D: TRBD2; J: TRBJ2-3; size: many; CDR3: CSALLAGRGDTQYF; DNA: TGCAGTGCTCTACTAGCGGGACGTGGGGATACGCAGTATTTT
V: TRBV5-1; length: 15; D: TRBD1; J: TRBJ1-6; size: NA; CDR3: CASSLGTGGNSPLHF; DNA: TGCGCCAGCAGCTTGGGGACAGGGGGTAATTCACCCCTCCACTTT
V: TRBV27; length: 14; D: NA; J: TRBJ1-4; size: NA; CDR3: CASSLWGPREKLFF; DNA: TGTGCCAGCAGTTTATGGGGTCCCCGGGAAAAACTGTTTTTT
V: TRBV6-5; length: 16; D: NA; J: TRBJ1-2; size: many; CDR3: CASSYSQGPSLTGYTF; DNA: TGTGCCAGCAGTTACTCCCAGGGCCCTTCCCTTACGGGCTACACCTTC
V: TRBV7-2; length: 17; D: NA; J: TRBJ1-3; size: few; CDR3: CASSPGGSISSGNTIYF; DNA: TGTGCCAGCAGCCCGGGGGGGTCGATAAGCTCTGGAAACACCATATATTTT
V: TRBV12-3/TRBV12-4; length: 14; D: NA; J: TRBJ2-6; size: few; CDR3: CASSKHSGANVLTF; DNA: TGTGCCAGCAGCAAACATTCTGGGGCCAACGTCCTGACTTTC
V: TRBV6-5; length: 14; D: NA; J: TRBJ2-3; size: many; CDR3: CASSTLTVSDTQYF; DNA: TGTGCCAGCAGTACACTGACCGTTTCAGATACGCAGTATTTT
V: TRBV10-3; length: 12; D: NA; J: TRBJ2-4; size: many; CDR3: CAISSDGDIQYF; DNA: TGTGCCATCAGCTCTGACGGGGACATTCAGTACTTC
V: TRBV6-4; length: 14; D: TRBD1; J: TRBJ1-1; size: few; CDR3: CASSGTVMNTEAFF; DNA: TGTGCCAGCTCCGGGACAGTCATGAACACTGAAGCTTTCTTT
V: TRBV4-1; length: 15; D: NA; J: TRBJ1-5; size: few; CDR3: CASSRSGKVDQPQHF; DNA: TGCGCCAGCAGCCGATCGGGGAAAGTTGATCAGCCCCAGCATTTT
V: TRBV12-3/TRBV12-4; length: 12; D: NA; J: TRBJ2-2; size: many; CDR3: CASRDSAGELFF; DNA: TGTGCCAGCAGAGACTCGGCTGGGGAGCTGTTTTTT
V: TRBV7-9; length: 15; D: NA; J: TRBJ2-5; size: NA; CDR3: CASSPPPGEQETQYF; DNA: TGTGCCAGCAGTCCCCCTCCGGGGGAGCAAGAGACCCAGTACTTC
V: TRBV25-1; length: 10; D: NA; J: TRBJ2-5; size: NA; CDR3: CASSGENQYF; DNA: TGTGCCAGCAGTGGAGAGAACCAGTACTTC
V: TRBV7-2; length: 16; D: NA; J: TRBJ2-1; size: NA; CDR3: CASSPTPAISYNEQFF; DNA: TGTGCCAGCAGCCCCACACCAGCCATCTCCTACAATGAGCAGTTCTTC
V: TRBV6-1; length: 14; D: NA; J: TRBJ1-6; size: NA; CDR3: CASIPWTDNSPLHF; DNA: TGTGCCAGCATCCCATGGACAGATAATTCACCCCTCCACTTT
V: TRBV20-1; length: 15; D: NA; J: TRBJ1-3; size: NA; CDR3: CSASWGGKSGNTIYF; DNA: TGCAGTGCTAGTTGGGGTGGGAAATCTGGAAACACCATATATTTT
V: TRBV5-1; length: 14; D: NA; J: TRBJ2-1; size: many; CDR3: CASSLEGTRGEQFF; DNA: TGCGCCAGCAGCTTGGAAGGGACCCGGGGTGAGCAGTTCTTC
V: TRBV5-1; length: 15; D: NA; J: TRBJ2-1; size: NA; CDR3: CASSFDGVSYNEQFF; DNA: TGCGCCAGCAGCTTCGACGGGGTCAGCTACAATGAGCAGTTCTTC
V: TRBV20-1; length: 15; D: TRBD1; J: TRBJ1-1; size: NA; CDR3: CSARIPGGRNTEAFF; DNA: TGCAGTGCTAGAATTCCAGGGGGAAGGAACACTGAAGCTTTCTTT
V: TRBV20-1; length: 15; D: NA; J: TRBJ1-5; size: many; CDR3: CSARQSGGYNQPQHF; DNA: TGCAGTGCTAGACAGAGTGGGGGATACAATCAGCCCCAGCATTTT
V: TRBV7-2; length: 13; D: NA; J: TRBJ2-1; size: few; CDR3: CASSLTGRNEQFF; DNA: TGTGCCAGCAGCTTGACAGGGAGGAATGAGCAGTTCTTC
V: TRBV7-3; length: 13; D: NA; J: TRBJ1-1; size: NA; CDR3: CASSLNPGVGAFF; DNA: TGTGCCAGCAGCTTAAATCCAGGCGTCGGGGCTTTCTTT
V: TRBV20-1; length: 17; D: TRBD1; J: TRBJ1-2; size: NA; CDR3: CSASLAQGGEANYGYTF; DNA: TGCAGTGCTAGTCTAGCTCAGGGGGGTGAGGCTAACTATGGCTACACCTTC
V: TRBV20-1; length: 17; D: TRBD2; J: TRBJ2-1; size: many; CDR3: CSARDLLAGSSYNEQFF; DNA: TGCAGTGCTAGAGATTTACTAGCGGGGAGCTCCTACAATGAGCAGTTCTTC
V: TRBV24-1; length: 16; D: NA; J: TRBJ2-1; size: many; CDR3: CATSDVSGYYYNEQFF; DNA: TGTGCCACCAGTGATGTGAGCGGTTACTACTACAATGAGCAGTTCTTC
V: TRBV15; length: 16; D: NA; J: TRBJ1-2; size: many; CDR3: CATSSPRQGTNYGYTF; DNA: TGTGCCACCAGCAGCCCTCGTCAGGGGACTAACTATGGCTACACCTTC
V: TRBV6-1; length: 15; D: NA; J: TRBJ1-1; size: few; CDR3: CASTSRVGSSTEAFF; DNA: TGTGCCAGCACCTCCCGGGTGGGGTCGAGCACTGAAGCTTTCTTT